This T cell receptor (beta chain) originates from a study of cytomegalovirus exposure and HLA in healthy donors. This CDR3 region has 15 residues. Deletions cut 0 bases from V and 6 bases from J, with 11 bases between. The germline CDR1 and CDR2 sequences are MNHNY and SVGAGI (reference sequence). The PCR ran on 60 Vbeta and 13 Jbeta primers. TCRdb keeps only in-frame clones here, not all; method: immunoSEQ multiplex PCR. The table has about 160,000 clones, 80% seen once. Samples came from healthy bone marrow donors. Findings and caveats of the study: Altogether, around 160 TCR beta chains were recorded as cytomegalovirus-associated.

Turning to this clone: Its antigen is undetermined.

This chain connects TRBV6-6 to TRBJ2-2; D is unresolved. This clonotype was obtained from a male donor in good health and CMV-seropositive. Source material: PBMCs. The CDR3 sequence: CASSYSGARSGELFF. CDR3 nucleotide sequence: TGTGCCAGCAGTTACTCCGGAGCCCGGTCCGGGGAGCTGTTTTTT.